These 32 T cell receptor beta chains were all obtained from the same sample, sequenced in a study of T cell responses to AZD1222 COVID-19 vaccine. The table came from immunoSEQ multiplex PCR; TCRdb's copy has only in-frame clones and leaves some out. The data show 150,000 to 200,000 clones, about 91% seen once. The sample consisted of peripheral blood, taken 28 days after the second AZD1222 dose. The receptors here all came from an adult who received the AZD1222 COVID-19 vaccine.

A single count supports this clone. The V call is TRBV5-6, the J call TRBJ1-4; 8 nucleotides align to TRBD1. CDR3 size: 18 residues. Germline V gene data show CDR1 as SGHDT and CDR2 as YYEEEE. Trimming took 5 bases from V and 4 from J; bases not matched to a gene: 16. The CDR3 here is CASRRGPRGPIFNEKLFF. DNA of the CDR3: TGTGCCAGCAGGCGGGGTCCCAGGGGGCCTATATTTAATGAAAAACTGTTTTTT.

The J gene is TRBJ2-6, the V gene TRBV6-5; D remains ambiguous. Trimming pared 2 bases from V and 6 bases from J, leaving 2 bases between. CDR1 is MNHEY and CDR2 is SVGAGI in the germline V gene. This CDR3 is 12 amino acids long. As DNA, the CDR3 is TGTGCCAGCAGTTACGAGGCCAACGTCCTGACTTTC. This translates into CASSYEANVLTF.

The chain is built from TRBV19 and TRBJ1-6; TRBD1 might be the D (5 bases). Germline CDR1 is LNHDA and CDR2 is SQIVND (reference sequence). CDR3 length: 16 residues. Trimming shortened V by 5 bases and J by 10 bases, and 21 bases separated the two germline ends. Written as DNA, the CDR3 is TGTGCCAGTAGTTCCCCCGTAGGAGGGGTCTACTCACCCCTCCACTTT. It is translated as CASSSPVGGVYSPLHF.

This chain links TRBV3-1 (or the pseudogene TRBV3-2) with TRBJ1-4, with D possibly being TRBD1 (6 bases). The CDR3 runs 15 residues. V was trimmed by 0 bases and J by 8 bases, leaving 13 bases between them. Per germline, CDR1 LGHDT and CDR2 YNNKEL (reference sequence). The chain's CDR3 is CASSQENRGGEKLFF. The CDR3 nucleotides are TGTGCCAGCAGCCAAGAAAATAGGGGGGGCGAAAAACTGTTTTTT.

The count of this clone is one. V usage is TRBV3-1 (or the pseudogene TRBV3-2) and J usage is TRBJ1-5, with TRBD1 matching 10 bases. Germline V lookup: CDR1 LGHDT, CDR2 YNNKEL (reference sequence). The CDR3 contains 15 residues. J lost 6 bases, V lost 1 base, and 3 bases had no gene match. The CDR3: CASSQGGQGFQPQHF. The CDR3 bases are TGTGCCAGCAGCCAAGGGGGACAGGGGTTTCAGCCCCAGCATTTT.

The J gene is TRBJ1-1, the V gene TRBV7-9; D gene unclear. The CDR3 length is 14 residues. V lost 1 base to trimming and J lost 2 bases, with 8 bases between them. CDR1 and CDR2 (germline): SEHNR, FQNEAQ (reference sequence). CDR3 in DNA: TGTGCCAGCAGCTTAGAGTCTATAAACACTGAAGCTTTCTTT. It encodes CASSLESINTEAFF.

This clone was detected a few times. The rearrangement joins TRBV7-2 to TRBJ1-3, with 9 bases that match TRBD1. Unmatched junction bases numbered 2, after V lost 5 bases and J lost 0 bases. Germline loops: CDR1 SGHTA, CDR2 FQGNSA. The CDR3 loop spans 15 amino acids. The CDR3 here is CASSATGGSGNTIYF. In DNA form, the CDR3 reads TGTGCCAGCAGCGCGACAGGGGGCTCTGGAAACACCATATATTTT.

The chain links TRBV2 to TRBJ1-2; unclear D gene. The CDR3 loop spans 11 amino acids. Germline lookup yields CDR1 SNHLY and CDR2 FYNNEI. V shed 8 bases and J shed 2 bases, with 6 bases lying between them. The CDR3 sequence: CASQENYGYTF. In DNA, the CDR3 is TGTGCCAGCCAGGAAAACTATGGCTACACCTTC.

The chain is built from TRBV6-5 and TRBJ2-7; 12 bases map to TRBD1. The junction had 4 bases not matched to a gene; V was cut back by 10 bases and J by 6 bases. Germline CDR1 is MNHEY and CDR2 is SVGAGI. This CDR3 is 12 amino acids long. The CDR3 sequence is CATGDRGPEQYF. The CDR3 region has the DNA TGTGCCACGGGGGACAGGGGGCCCGAGCAGTACTTC.

The chain links TRBV5-8 to TRBJ1-2; TRBD1 might be the D (6 bases). The germline V gene has CDR1 SGHTS and CDR2 YDEGEE. V lost 2 bases and J lost 7, with 9 bases in between. The CDR3 is made up of 12 amino acids. CDR3 protein: CASSFSRGGYTF. In nucleotides, the CDR3 is TGTGCCAGCAGCTTCTCCAGGGGTGGCTACACCTTC. The full variable domain, rest sourced from reference TRBV5-8 and TRBJ1-2, is EAGVTQSPTHLIKTRGQQATLRCSPISGHTSVYWYQQALGLGLQFLLWYDEGEERNRGNFPPRFSGRQFPNYSSELNVNALELEDSALYLCASSFSRGGYTFGSGTRLTVV.

This clone appeared once. The V gene is TRBV12-2, the J gene TRBJ1-5. TRBV12-2 is recorded as a pseudogene. The CDR3 has 14 amino acids. This CDR3 is CASRLGKSNQPQHF. DNA of the CDR3: TGTGCAAGTCGCTTAGGGAAGTCAAATCAGCCCCAGCATTTT.

This chain links TRBV11-3 with TRBJ2-3; D is perhaps TRBD1 (6 bases). The CDR3 has 16 amino acids. The V end lost 4 bases, the J end lost 5 bases, and 19 bases lay between the germline ends. Germline V gives CDR1 SGHNT, CDR2 YENEEA. CDR3 in amino acids: CASSSPRPSRGDTQYF. CDR3 bases: TGTGCCAGCAGCTCCCCCCGCCCCTCCAGGGGAGATACGCAGTATTTT.

This clone was detected only once. This chain links TRBV10-1 with TRBJ1-5; D gene ambiguous. Germline V CDR1 and CDR2: WNHNN, SYGVQD (reference sequence). V lost 3 bases to trimming and J lost 9 bases, with 9 bases between them. The CDR3 sequence is 12 residues long. CDR3 region: CASSDSLGPQHF. The CDR3 nucleotides are TGCGCCAGCAGTGACTCCCTGGGGCCCCAGCATTTT.

Points on this clone: One junction end does not reproduce the germline sequence, and a read error may be involved. The V call is TRBV6-5, the J call TRBJ1-4; D is possibly TRBD1 (6 bases). Germline loops: CDR1 MNHEY, CDR2 SVGAGI. CDR3 length: 15 amino acids. The CDR3 DNA sequence: TGTGCCTGCAGTTACTTACCAGGCCAGGGGGAAAAACTGTTTTTT. As protein: CACSYLPGQGEKLFF.

The chain recombines TRBV6-5 with TRBJ2-3; TRBD1 agrees at 9 bases. V dropped 7 bases and J dropped 1; count of bases not matched to a gene: 6. CDR1 is MNHEY, CDR2 SVGAGI, per germline. The CDR3 totals 15 residues. The CDR3 bases are TGTGCCAGCACCCCGGACAGGGGAGGCACAGATACGCAGTATTTT. Translating gives CASTPDRGGTDTQYF.

This rearrangement joins TRBV5-1 to TRBJ1-1, with 9 bases that match TRBD1. Per the germline V gene, CDR1 is SGHRS and CDR2 is YFSETQ. The ends lost 0 bases at V and 4 bases at J; junction bases unmatched: 4. The CDR3 runs to 15 residues. The CDR3 loop is CASSLAAGQGTEAFF. The CDR3 DNA reads TGCGCCAGCAGCTTGGCAGCGGGACAGGGCACTGAAGCTTTCTTT.

The V gene is TRBV18, the J gene TRBJ1-2; 7 bases map to TRBD1. Germline V gives CDR1 KGHSH, CDR2 LQKENI. The CDR3 loop spans 13 amino acids. The V segment lost 3 bases and the J segment 8 bases; nucleotides outside the gene matches: 6. DNA of the CDR3: TGTGCCAGCTCACCGGGACAGCCTCAGGGCTACACCTTC. This translates into CASSPGQPQGYTF. Looking up the rest from reference TRBV18 and TRBJ1-2 gives the full variable domain: NAGVMQNPRHLVRRRGQEARLRCSPMKGHSHVYWYRQLPEEGLKFMVYLQKENIIDESGMPKERFSAEFPKEGPSILRIQQVVRGDSAAYFCASSPGQPQGYTFGSGTRLTVV.

The genes are TRBV6-5 and TRBJ1-1, with a possible D match to TRBD1 (6 bases). Germline CDR1 MNHEY, CDR2 SVGAGI. Trimming shortened V by 7 bases and J by 1 base, and 16 bases separated the two germline ends. CDR3 size: 15 residues. This CDR3 is CASTLQGGRNTEAFF. The CDR3 DNA reads TGTGCCAGCACTCTACAAGGGGGTCGGAACACTGAAGCTTTCTTT.

V and J are TRBV11-2 and TRBJ1-2; tentatively, D is TRBD1 (6 bases). Trimming stripped 4 bases from V and 4 bases from J, with 10 bases between. The germline gives CDR1 SGHAT, CDR2 FQNNGV. The CDR3 contains 13 residues. This CDR3 reads CASSSGQSYGYTF. CDR3 bases: TGTGCCAGCAGCTCAGGACAGAGCTATGGCTACACCTTC.

This clone showed up just once. J is TRBJ1-3 and V is TRBV3-1 (or the pseudogene TRBV3-2); 9 positions agree with TRBD1. In germline, CDR1 is LGHDT, CDR2 YNNKEL (reference sequence). After removal of 4 bases from V and 6 bases from J, the junction contained 4 bases not matched to a gene. The length of the CDR3 is 14 residues. CDR3: CASSLQGAENTIYF. CDR3 in DNA: TGTGCCAGCAGCCTACAGGGGGCCGAAAACACCATATATTTT.

The chain carries TRBV4-2 and TRBJ1-1; weak D call: TRBD1 (5 bases). Trimming shortened V by 1 base and J by 3 bases, and 15 bases separated the two germline ends. The germline CDR1 and CDR2 sequences are LGHNA and YNFKEQ. The CDR3 length is 16 residues. CDR3 protein: CASSQGEAGRDTEAFF. CDR3 DNA: TGTGCCAGCAGCCAAGGGGAAGCAGGGAGGGACACTGAAGCTTTCTTT.

The chain is built from TRBV12-3 or TRBV12-4 and TRBJ2-7; D is unresolved. V was cut by 6 bases and J by 3 bases, with 12 bases left in between. The CDR3 length is 13 residues. The CDR3 reads CASRHPDFYEQYF. CDR3 nucleotide sequence: TGTGCCAGCAGGCACCCCGATTTCTACGAGCAGTACTTC.

This chain uses TRBV18 with TRBJ2-3; D is uncertain. Trimming left V 5 bases short and J 0 bases short, with 3 bases between. The CDR3 is made up of 12 amino acids. Germline CDR1 is KGHSH and CDR2 is LQKENI. The CDR3 nucleotides read TGTGCCAGCTCAACTAGCACAGATACGCAGTATTTT. It codes for CASSTSTDTQYF.

On this clone itself: Other DNA sequences of this sample code for an identical CDR3. The chain couples TRBV7-9 to TRBJ2-7; 7 bases line up with TRBD1. This CDR3 has 13 amino acids. V gave up 3 bases and J gave up 2 bases; unmatched junction bases: 1. Per germline, CDR1 SEHNR and CDR2 FQNEAQ (reference sequence). The CDR3 region is CASSFTGAYEQYF. For the CDR3, the DNA is TGTGCCAGCAGCTTCACAGGGGCCTACGAGCAGTACTTC.

V and J are TRBV5-1 and TRBJ2-5; a weak D match, TRBD1 (5 bases). Germline V gene lookup returns CDR1 SGHRS and CDR2 YFSETQ. The CDR3 has 12 amino acids. V gave up 0 bases and J gave up 7 bases, with 7 bases separating them. CDR3 DNA: TGCGCCAGCAGCTTGGAAAGGGGGACCCAGTACTTC. Residues: CASSLERGTQYF.

This clone was seen just once. J is TRBJ2-2 and V is TRBV7-3; 8 bases are a match to TRBD1. The CDR3 loop spans 14 amino acids. Trimming at V came to 4 bases and at J to 6 bases, leaving 4 bases not matched to a gene. Germline CDR1 and CDR2: SGHTA and FQGTGA. CDR3: CASSSTGEPGELFF. CDR3 DNA sequence: TGTGCCAGCAGCTCGACAGGGGAACCCGGGGAGCTGTTTTTT.

The V gene is TRBV5-1, the J gene TRBJ2-7, with D tentatively TRBD1 (6 bases). This CDR3 is 14 amino acids long. The V end lost 2 bases, the J end lost 3 bases, and 12 bases lay between the germline ends. Germline values: CDR1 SGHRS, CDR2 YFSETQ. CDR3 loop: CASSFEGVSYEQYF. The DNA of the CDR3 is TGCGCCAGCAGCTTTGAGGGGGTTAGCTACGAGCAGTACTTC. The variable domain in full, completed from reference TRBV5-1 and TRBJ2-7, reads KAGVTQTPRYLIKTRGQQVTLSCSPISGHRSVSWYQQTPGQGLQFLFEYFSETQRNKGNFPGRFSGRQFSNSRSEMNVSTLELGDSALYLCASSFEGVSYEQYFGPGTRLTVT.

To note about this clone: Other DNA sequences in the sample encode the same CDR3. This chain links TRBV5-1 with TRBJ1-6; the D gene is possibly TRBD1 (5 bases). V gave up 4 bases and J gave up 8 bases, with 10 bases separating them. The CDR3 runs 13 residues. Germline V gives CDR1 SGHRS, CDR2 YFSETQ. For the CDR3, the DNA is TGCGCCAGCAGCCTGGGGGGGGATTCACCCCTCCACTTT. It yields the protein CASSLGGDSPLHF.

The chain links TRBV5-1 to TRBJ1-5; D is unclear. This CDR3 region has 14 residues. Trimming pared 2 bases from V and 6 bases from J, leaving 12 bases between. Germline V gene sequence: CDR1 SGHRS, CDR2 YFSETQ. This chain's CDR3 is CASSLNPWGQPQHF. The CDR3 nucleotides are TGCGCCAGCAGCTTAAATCCATGGGGTCAGCCCCAGCATTTT.

V is TRBV19 and J is TRBJ1-6; D gene ambiguous. Per germline, CDR1 LNHDA and CDR2 SQIVND (reference sequence). Trimming took 6 bases from V and 5 from J, leaving 8 bases between them. This CDR3 contains 13 residues. For the CDR3, the DNA is TGTGCCAGTAGGAGGGAGGATAATTCACCCCTCCACTTT. Its translation: CASRREDNSPLHF.

This CDR3 is CASSEQPRTAQETQYF. The CDR3 coding sequence is TGTGCCAGCAGTGAACAACCCCGGACAGCACAAGAGACCCAGTACTTC. This chain links TRBV6-1 with TRBJ2-5; D is possibly TRBD1 (6 bases). The CDR3 has 16 residues. The germline CDR1 and CDR2 sequences are MNHNS and SASEGT. The germline V and J ends were trimmed by 2 bases and 2 bases, with 15 bases remaining between them.

The J gene is TRBJ1-1, the V gene TRBV4-2; D is undetermined. Trimming took 0 bases from V and 5 from J, leaving 7 bases between them. The CDR3 consists of 13 residues. Germline V CDR1 and CDR2: LGHNA, YNFKEQ. The CDR3 loop reads CASSQELGTEAFF. DNA for the CDR3: TGTGCCAGCAGCCAAGAACTGGGGACTGAAGCTTTCTTT.